Each of the 6 T cell receptor beta chains below was sequenced from the same sample in a study of shared clonotypes between healthy human individuals. Produced via immunoSEQ multiplex PCR; TCRdb's table is partial and in-frame only. Of millions of clones listed, 85% to 95% are singletons. Input material: naive CD4+ T cells sorted from blood. Subset: CD45RA+ positively selected. These receptors all stem from a man between 18 and 29 years old in good health.

The V gene is TRBV7-9, the J gene TRBJ2-7; 14 nucleotides match TRBD2. V was pared by 4 bases and J by 5 bases, with 7 bases of the junction left unmatched. Germline V CDR1 and CDR2: SEHNR, FQNEAQ (reference sequence). This CDR3 comprises 16 residues. The CDR3 region is CASSSGLAGAVDEQYF. For the CDR3, the DNA is TGTGCCAGCAGCTCGGGACTAGCGGGAGCCGTCGACGAGCAGTACTTC.

This clone was counted a single time. Other DNA sequences in the sample encode the same CDR3. J is TRBJ2-2 and V is TRBV5-1; possibly TRBD1 for D (6 bases). The germline V and J ends were trimmed by 0 bases and 0 bases, with 9 bases remaining between them. Germline-derived CDR1 and CDR2 are SGHRS and YFSETQ. There are 16 residues in the CDR3. The CDR3 spells CASSLAGTPNTGELFF. The CDR3 coding sequence is TGCGCCAGCAGCTTGGCCGGGACACCGAACACCGGGGAGCTGTTTTTT.

To note about this clone: The same CDR3 also results from other DNA sequences found in this sample. V and J are TRBV30 and TRBJ2-1; D is ambiguous. The CDR3 length is 12 residues. Trimming left V 4 bases short and J 4 bases short, with 8 bases between. Germline V gives CDR1 GTSNPN, CDR2 SVGIG (reference sequence). Here the CDR3 DNA reads TGTGCCTGGAAAGGACCTTACAATGAGCAGTTCTTC. This gives the protein CAWKGPYNEQFF.

The chain combines TRBV4-1 with TRBJ2-7; possibly TRBD1 or TRBD2 for D (5 bases each). CDR3 length: 14 amino acids. The V gene lost 3 bases and the J gene lost 5 bases, with 14 bases spanning the gap. Germline V CDR1 and CDR2: MGHRA, YSYEKL. CDR3 in DNA: TGCGCCAGCAGCCATCCCGGGACGGCTAACGAGCAGTACTTC. Amino acids: CASSHPGTANEQYF.

J is TRBJ2-2 and V is TRBV9; D perhaps matches TRBD2 (5 bases). The CDR3 consists of 14 residues. Trimming shortened V by 4 bases and J by 2 bases, and 9 bases separated the two germline ends. Germline V lookup: CDR1 SGDLS, CDR2 YYNGEE. Written as DNA, the CDR3 is TGTGCCAGCAGCCCTCGGGGAAACACCGGGGAGCTGTTTTTT. This translates into CASSPRGNTGELFF.

The chain employs TRBV10-1 and TRBJ2-7, with TRBD1 matching over 7 bases. Per germline, CDR1 WNHNN and CDR2 SYGVQD (reference sequence). This CDR3 contains 14 residues. V lost 6 bases to trimming and J lost 4 bases; unmatched junction nucleotides: 9. For the CDR3, the DNA is TGCGCCAGCAGCGCCGGGGACAGACCATACGAGCAGTACTTC. As protein: CASSAGDRPYEQYF.